These T cell receptor beta chains were read from a single sample in a study of CD8 T cells in ankylosing spondylitis. TCRdb re-analysed the 5' RACE reads in MiXCR, keeping a single row per CDR3 protein. The sample yields a few hundred thousand distinct CDR3 sequences, 17% seen once. Sample: blood, either unsorted or a sorted T cell fraction (not recorded which). Receptors were obtained from a male donor with ankylosing spondylitis. Both conserved end residues are part of each CDR3. The order of the fields is V gene, clone size, J gene, CDR3 protein. Not every row has a clone size; where given, it reads once, few, many or a size class.

>TRBV20-1|NA|TRBJ2-1
CSATPPQGGGEQFF
>TRBV18|NA|TRBJ2-3
CASSPVSDTQYF
>TRBV29-1|NA|TRBJ1-4
CSVEDRGEKLFF
>TRBV7-9|few|TRBJ2-7
CASSSNQGDRGPYEQYF
>TRBV6-5|NA|TRBJ1-2
CASSYSGGGPYGYTF
>TRBV20-1|few|TRBJ1-5
CSARGTGPGNQPQHF
>TRBV5-1|many|TRBJ2-4
CASSFPDQNIQYF
>TRBV28|NA|TRBJ1-1
CASGRGGRVTEAFF
>TRBV11-2|NA|TRBJ2-1
CASSSVTSGVGNEQFF
>TRBV24-1|few|TRBJ2-7
CATADRAGEQYF
>TRBV20-1|NA|TRBJ1-1
CSANQRFPNTEAFF
>TRBV20-1|NA|TRBJ2-1
CSASKGSYNEQFF
>TRBV11-2|few|TRBJ2-2
CASSPKRTGDGELFF
>TRBV24-1|few|TRBJ2-1
CATTLGYIDNEQFF
>TRBV7-3|few|TRBJ2-3
CASSQEFGDTQYF
>TRBV9|NA|TRBJ2-1
CASSSVGSSYNEQFF
>TRBV9|NA|TRBJ1-1
CASSFPDHRGTEAFF
>TRBV7-2|few|TRBJ1-4
CASSAQTGEANEKLFF
>TRBV4-2|NA|TRBJ2-3
CASSQGAGGTDTQYF
>TRBV5-1|many|TRBJ2-3
CASSLQDSTTDTQYF
>TRBV7-9|NA|TRBJ1-2
CASSPVGGASYTF
>TRBV5-1|NA|TRBJ2-7
CASSSDRGGSYEQYF
>TRBV5-1|NA|TRBJ2-5
CASSAQPAGREGTQYF
>TRBV24-1|NA|TRBJ2-1
CATSDPSGLVPNEQFF
>TRBV12-3/TRBV12-4|NA|TRBJ1-1
CASIVQGGSPSFF
>TRBV18|NA|TRBJ2-5
CASSHGLADQETQYF
>TRBV14|few|TRBJ1-4
CASSQNTGVPNEKLFF
>TRBV28|few|TRBJ2-3
CATLFRGRWADTQYF
>TRBV18|NA|TRBJ2-7
CASSPRLADINYEQYF
>TRBV20-1|NA|TRBJ2-7
CSAKRGTGVEQYF
>TRBV12-3/TRBV12-4|few|TRBJ1-5
CASSLSRVTTQPQHF
>TRBV28|NA|TRBJ2-1
CASIGGWANNEQFF
>TRBV2|many|TRBJ2-6
CASSARRQAPVSLVSPGANVLTF
>TRBV9|many|TRBJ2-1
CASSVGRGGTGNNEQFF
>TRBV6-1|once|TRBJ2-3
CASGTRRGDTQYF
>TRBV20-1|few|TRBJ2-5
CSARDQGGPETQYF
>TRBV25-1|many|TRBJ1-1
CASSRDIRTEAFF